A selection of T cell receptor beta chains follows, all from one sample in a study of immune characterization of retroperitoneal liposarcoma. TCRdb passed the PCR reads through MiXCR, listing each CDR3 protein once. The data contain thousands of distinct CDR3 sequences, 45% to 50% of them singletons. Input material: tumor tissue. These receptors were collected from a female donor with retroperitoneal liposarcoma. CDR3s include the opening cysteine and the closing phenylalanine or tryptophan. The order of the fields is J gene, V gene, CDR3 protein.

NA | TRBV6-1 | CASSEWGRDYEQYF
TRBJ1-1 | TRBV6-1 | CASSLDRGRGLGAFF
TRBJ2-7 | TRBV7-2 | CASSWTSGSYEQYF
TRBJ2-5 | TRBV6-1 | CASARDLVWNEQYF
TRBJ2-5 | TRBV7-6 | CASSSERGETQYF
TRBJ2-7 | TRBV12-5 | CASGLTSYYEQYF
TRBJ2-1 | TRBV6-6 | CASNLRDASREQFF
TRBJ2-3 | TRBV27 | CASSPPGTSGINDTQYF
NA | TRBV6-1 | CASSPVASGNLNEQFF
TRBJ2-3 | TRBV12-3/TRBV12-4 | CASSTTSGGSTDTQYF